This TCR beta chain was documented in a study of T-cell memory formation after mild COVID-19. Overall study findings and caveats: Chiefly within CM and EM were the contracting CD4+ clones; CD8+ ones were within EMRA.

CDR3 length: 17 amino acids. V trimming: 3 bases; J trimming: 0 bases; junction bases outside the gene matches: 6. In germline, CDR1 is SGHRS, CDR2 YFSETQ. In the case of this clonotype: As yet, its antigen is unknown.

TCRdb called the 5' RACE reads again in MiXCR, with one record for every CDR3 protein. Among nearly 200,000 distinct CDR3 sequences listed, 15% to 20% were seen once. The chain combines TRBV5-1 with TRBJ2-1, with 10 bases identical to TRBD1. The source is an adult woman who had mild COVID-19 (a few samples of this study predate the infection). Cell type and time point are not known. Sequencing was carried out using PBMCs or a T cell subset sorted from them (not recorded which). The CDR3 DNA reads TGCGCCAGCAGCTGGGACAGGGGCTACAGCTCCTACAATGAGCAGTTCTTC. This translates into CASSWDRGYSSYNEQFF.